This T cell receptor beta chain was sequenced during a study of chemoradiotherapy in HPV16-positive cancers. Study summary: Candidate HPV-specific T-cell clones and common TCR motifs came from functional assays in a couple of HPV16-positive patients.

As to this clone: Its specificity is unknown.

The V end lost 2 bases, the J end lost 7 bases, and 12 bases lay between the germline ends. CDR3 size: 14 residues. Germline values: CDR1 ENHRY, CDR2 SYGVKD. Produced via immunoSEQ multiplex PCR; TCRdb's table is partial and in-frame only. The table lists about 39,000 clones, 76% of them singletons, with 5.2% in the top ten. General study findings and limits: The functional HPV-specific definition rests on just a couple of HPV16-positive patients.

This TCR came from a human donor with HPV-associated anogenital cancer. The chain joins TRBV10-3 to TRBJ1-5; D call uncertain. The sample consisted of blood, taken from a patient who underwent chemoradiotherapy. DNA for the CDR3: TGTGCCATCAGTGAGCAAAGAGAGGGCCAGCCCCAGCATTTT. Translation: CAISEQREGQPQHF.